This T cell receptor beta chain came from a study of T cell changes during pregnancy in multiple sclerosis. The protocol was immunoSEQ multiplex PCR, while the TCRdb copy is restricted to in-frame clones and leaves out a portion. The sample holds about 92,000 clones, 92% seen once. Trimming removed 5 bases from V and 1 base from J, with 8 bases in between. The CDR3 extends over 13 amino acids. In germline, CDR1 is SEHNR, CDR2 FQNEAQ (reference sequence). The sequence was obtained from a female donor with multiple sclerosis, enrolled in a pregnancy study. The sequenced sample was peripheral blood, obtained in the first trimester of pregnancy. The genes are TRBV7-9 and TRBJ1-1; D gene unclear. The chain's CDR3 is CASSEGENTEAFF. The CDR3 DNA is TGTGCCAGCAGCGAGGGCGAGAACACTGAAGCTTTCTTT.